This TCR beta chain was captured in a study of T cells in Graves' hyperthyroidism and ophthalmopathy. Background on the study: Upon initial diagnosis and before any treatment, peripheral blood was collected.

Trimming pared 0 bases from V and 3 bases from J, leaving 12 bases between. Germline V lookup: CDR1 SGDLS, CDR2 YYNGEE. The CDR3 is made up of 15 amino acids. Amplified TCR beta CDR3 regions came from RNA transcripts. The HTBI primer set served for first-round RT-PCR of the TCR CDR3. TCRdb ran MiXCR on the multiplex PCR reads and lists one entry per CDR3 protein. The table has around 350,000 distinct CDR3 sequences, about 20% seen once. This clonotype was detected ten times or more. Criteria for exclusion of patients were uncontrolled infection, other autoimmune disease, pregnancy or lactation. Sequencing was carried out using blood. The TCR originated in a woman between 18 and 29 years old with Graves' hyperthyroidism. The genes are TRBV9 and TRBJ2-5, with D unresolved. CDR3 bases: TGTGCCAGCAGCGTAGCTGTCGGTAGAAAAGAGACCCAGTACTTC. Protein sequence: CASSVAVGRKETQYF. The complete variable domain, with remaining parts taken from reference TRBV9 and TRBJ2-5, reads DSGVTQTPKHLITATGQRVTLRCSPRSGDLSVYWYQQSLDQGLQFLIQYYNGEERAKGNILERFSAQQFPDLHSELNLSSLELGDSALYFCASSVAVGRKETQYFGPGTRLLVL.